This TCR beta chain was profiled in a study of blood T cell repertoires in COVID-19. Study at large: Sample material is recorded as cDNA or gDNA derived from T cells, B-cell-depleted T cells, or PBMCs.

Allocation to cohorts depended on clinical history reported by the participants. The authors' processing: From reference gene primer amplification, estimates of nucleated cell counts were derived. Repertoires were generated with immunoSEQ multiplex PCR, while TCRdb's copy carries only in-frame clones and drops some. D and trimming were read from the DNA, whereas the V and J calls and clone size are those reported in that table. Altogether around 170,000 clones are present, over 70% being singletons, with the ten largest covering 13% to 15%. Material: PBMCs or T cells enriched from blood (not recorded which). This clonotype originated in a man in his sixties who had been exposed to COVID-19.

The CDR3 loop reads CASSPLAGSYEQYF. The CDR3 DNA reads as TGTGCCAGCAGTCCCCTGGCGGGTTCCTACGAGCAGTACTTC. V gene TRBV28 combines with J gene TRBJ2-7; maybe TRBD2 (5 bases). Germline CDR1 is MDHEN and CDR2 is SYDVKM. CDR3 size: 14 residues. The ends were cut back, 5 bases at V and 1 base at J, with 12 bases in the middle.